This T cell receptor beta chain appears in the sequencing data of a study of PD-1 blockade in mismatch repair-deficient tumors. Study-level information: Enrolled about 2013-2017, patients had progressing, pretreated mismatch repair-deficient cancers of over nine types. Study-level points and caveats: Rapid post-treatment expansion, then contraction, generally preceding radiologic response, marked tumor-resident clones.

Profiling relied on immunoSEQ multiplex PCR, and the TCRdb table lists in-frame clones only, not all of them. The sample has 76,000 or so clones; roughly 80% are singletons. PCR or immunohistochemistry showed mismatch repair deficiency in every enrolled patient. The CDR3 is made up of 17 amino acids. CDR1 and CDR2 (germline): LNHDA, SQIVND (reference sequence). V was clipped by 4 bases and J by 0 bases; unmatched bases: 5. Worth noting for this clone: Its cognate antigen is unknown.

The source is an adult with mismatch repair-deficient cancer. The chain recombines TRBV19 with TRBJ2-1; TRBD2 aligns across 11 bases. The sample consisted of peripheral blood, taken 44 weeks after starting pembrolizumab. The CDR3, as DNA: TGTGCCAGTAGTACGACTAGCGGGAAGCCCTCCTACAATGAGCAGTTCTTC. It specifies CASSTTSGKPSYNEQFF.